This TCR beta chain was documented in a study of cytomegalovirus exposure and HLA in healthy donors (dated by TCRdb to the late 2010s). Regarding the complete study: An earlier analysis of approximately 590 of the donors reported about 250 Gb of sequence data and some 120 million unique TCR beta sequences from around 200 million T cells. About 310 gigabases of sequencing data and approximately 84 million unique TCR sequences were included in an early release covering several hundred HLA-typed donors. The genetic ancestry cluster associated with self-reported Caucasian donors included over 65% of the approximately 400 genotyped donors. The study aimed to test whether cataloging public T cell receptors could reveal signatures of past pathogen exposure. The study profiled the T cell repertoires of about 640 subjects by immunosequencing and related them to cytomegalovirus serostatus. A separate validation cohort of roughly 110 different subjects was used in addition to the 666-subject first cohort. The study combined high-throughput TCR immunosequencing, statistical association of individual TCRs with disease status, and machine learning to predict cytomegalovirus infection status. A later analysis re-examined previously published TCR beta repertoires from hundreds of donors and added high-resolution HLA genotyping to investigate patterns of TCR occurrence. In the later analysis, no new phenotypic data were used to find candidate immune exposures; instead, reliance was placed on TCR beta sequences and their occurrence across donors. An earlier analysis of approximately 500 of the donors applied high-throughput TCR beta sequencing to assess whether each TCR beta V gene segment acted as functional or pseudogenic. Donor age, sex, ethnicity and CMV serostatus were collected together with the repertoire data. Genome-wide SNP genotypes for about three fifths of the roughly 700 donors were used in a later genetic analysis, which treated that subset as a discovery cohort. All discovery cohort repertoires had been generated on a single sequencing platform. HLA typing covered class I and class II loci at four-digit resolution. Typing coverage differed by locus: A, B, C, DRB1 and DQB1 were typed in roughly 620-640 donors, DQA1 in about 500, DPA1 in some 600, and DPB1 in around 440. A handful of DR-DQ haplotypes were handled as single units for association and clustering because linkage in the cohort was strong. Among about 370 genotyped donors of the cohort, an average of roughly 230,000 unique TCR beta nucleotide sequences was sequenced per donor, of which about 20% were non-productive. The paper as a whole reports these results and caveats: In a later analysis, the rate of TCR association differed among HLA loci, with DRB1 alleles having the most associated TCRs and HLA-C alleles having the fewest. Compared with the approximately 600-donor mean, donors in an Asian-associated ancestry cluster had fewer N-insertions in productive TCRs, according to a later genetic analysis. The cohort was sequenced for TCR beta chains only, and without alpha or paired-chain data the features that could be detected were limited. Specific HLA alleles were associated with 15,000 to 20,000 TCR beta sequences at a false discovery rate of 0.05 in a later analysis. In both the original and validation cohorts, the classifier was reported to diagnose cytomegalovirus status with high specificity and sensitivity. Correlated functional status among segregating V segments might be attributable to linkage disequilibrium, but an unknown experimental factor could not be ruled out. A further reported finding was that TCR beta sequences accurately predicted the HLA-A and HLA-B alleles for most subjects in the first cohort. Strong co-occurrence of HLA alleles, especially DR and DQ, made assigning TCR associations to individual alleles difficult. Most TCR sequences were observed very rarely across donors, whereas some public TCRs were present in many individuals. Because HLA typing was missing for some donors at each locus, association tests included only the typed subset. Three of the identified cytomegalovirus-associated TCR beta chains were confirmed in vitro to be specific for cytomegalovirus antigens. Most CMV-associated TCR beta chains appeared to be HLA-restricted in a later analysis, and the HLA associations seemed to be driven largely by CMV exposure. Because the 87-base-pair reads could not distinguish some IMGT-functional V segments, including TRBV6-2 and TRBV6-3, those segments were excluded. A cluster of highly shared sequence variants was judged likely to be a technical artifact of the sequencing pipeline. The presence/absence analyses assumed that sequencing depth was roughly uniform across donors, and that assumption may not be true. The study listed 164 TCR beta chains as associated with cytomegalovirus. In a later genetic analysis, a missense DCLRE1C variant was associated with V-gene and J-gene trimming of TCR beta chains, and the association was replicated in an independent cohort. The earlier analysis of about 600 of the donors excluded seventeen rarely observed V segments, including chromosome 9 orphons, because counts were too low. A later analysis reported that several top co-occurrence clusters appeared linked to parvovirus B19, influenza, CMV and Epstein-Barr virus. A later analysis found that HLA-associated TCR beta chains were more clonally expanded and had lower generation probabilities than equally common non-associated chains. For the cohort, immune exposure information was limited to CMV serostatus. It was suggested by the authors that the approach could potentially be generalized to other disease states and immunological phenotypes. In an earlier analysis of fewer than 750 of the donors, most TCR beta V segments were observed in productive rearrangements about 87% or about 30% of the time, broadly matching IMGT annotations.

Notes on this clone: Its antigen is not yet known. Base qualities are not recorded, but no much larger clone differs from it by a single base.

In total, 630 or so healthy bone marrow donors made up the cohort. All cohort members were sampled while nominally healthy, although unrecorded immune exposures were likely present. The donor was CMV seropositive and belonged to the group of 250 to 300 seropositive cohort members. Each donor provided a peripheral blood sample, and peripheral blood mononuclear cells were used for TCR beta sequencing. Genomic DNA was extracted from the blood cell samples with the Qiagen DNeasy Blood Extraction Kit. Library method: the immunoSEQ multiplex PCR assay. For the multiplex PCR, a mixture combining 60 forward primers for TCR Vbeta segments and 13 reverse primers for TCR Jbeta segments was used. The CDR3 region of rearranged TCR beta genes was amplified from genomic DNA by a multiplex PCR assay. The amplified TCR beta libraries were sequenced on the Illumina HiSeq System as 87-base-pair reads. In the authors' own workflow: In a later analysis, some 80 million unique TCR beta chains were counted across the 690 or so repertoires, and about 10 million of these chains were shared by at least two donors. Raw reads were error-corrected and collapsed into unique sequences by a nearest-neighbor algorithm in which closely related sequences were merged to remove PCR and sequencing errors. CDR3 sequences were aligned to IMGT reference sequences to assign V, D and J gene segments. For a sequence to be retained, a match of at least six nucleotides to both a V gene segment and a J gene segment was required. Rearrangements were called productive when the CDR3 lacked stop codons and stayed in frame with V and J; all others were non-productive. Following IMGT convention, CDR3 was defined as the stretch from the second conserved V-encoded cysteine to the conserved J-encoded phenylalanine. In an earlier analysis of more than 550 of the donors, sequences lacking an unambiguous match to a single V gene segment were excluded. In an earlier analysis of a few hundred of the donors, V segments were called functional above 56.7% productive rearrangements and were called segregating when the between-donor standard deviation exceeded 5%. A statistical classification framework was built for diagnosing cytomegalovirus status from the catalog of TCR beta chain sequences. In a later analysis, V and J genes were assigned by comparing TCR nucleotide sequences against IMGT/GENE-DB human TR gene sequences. In a later analysis, CDR3 sequences and most-parsimonious VDJ recombination scenarios were assigned using the TCRdist pipeline. In a later analysis, every TCR beta chain was defined by the combination of its CDR3 amino acid sequence and its V-gene family, and reads without a unique V-gene family were dropped. As a way to deal with suspected cross-contamination and a sequencing artifact, a later analysis dropped 450 to 600 nucleotide sequences that were highly shared and had low generation probability. In a later analysis, a clonal expansion index for each public chain was calculated from normalized within-repertoire ranks of inferred template counts. In a later analysis, generation probabilities were computed with a VDJ recombination model fitted to out-of-frame rearrangements, and the resulting probabilities were checked against IGoR. In a later analysis, hypergeometric tests were used to score TCR-TCR, TCR-HLA and TCR-CMV co-occurrence, with a repertoire-size bias correction applied to TCR pairs. To estimate false discovery rates, a later analysis permuted the HLA or CMV assignments 20 times. In a later analysis, co-occurring TCRs were grouped with DBSCAN, and TCRdist sequence similarity was added when clustering was performed within HLA-allele-positive subsets. Repertoires with fewer than 30,000 or more than 120,000 public chains, plus five repertoires with anomalous nucleotide sharing, were excluded from co-occurrence clustering. Drawn from immuneACCESS, this table holds only the in-frame rearrangements with V and J called that TCRdb kept. Clones are partly lost; checked studies trace under half to an unresolved V gene and leave the rest unexplained. V, J and clone size are those of that table, while D and trimming were read from the DNA. In this sample the table shows roughly 190,000 clones, 60% to 80% of which occur a single time. The leading ten clones occupy approximately 3% of the sample.

CDR1 is given as MNHEY and CDR2 as SMNVEV, both from the germline V gene (reference sequence). Including the terminal cysteine and phenylalanine, the CDR3 comprises 15 residues. This entry keeps only the CDR3 DNA: 45 bases, framed from base 1. Trimming costs V 6 bases and J 3 bases, and their ends lie 15 bases apart. The sample was PBMCs. This clonotype was obtained from a woman aged 30 to 39 in good health and CMV-seropositive. The chain links TRBV27 with TRBJ2-1; a confident D gene designation cannot be given. The CDR3 protein sequence reads: CASSPPVADYNEQFF. The nucleotide sequence is TGTGCCAGCAGCCCCCCAGTGGCCGACTACAATGAGCAGTTCTTC.